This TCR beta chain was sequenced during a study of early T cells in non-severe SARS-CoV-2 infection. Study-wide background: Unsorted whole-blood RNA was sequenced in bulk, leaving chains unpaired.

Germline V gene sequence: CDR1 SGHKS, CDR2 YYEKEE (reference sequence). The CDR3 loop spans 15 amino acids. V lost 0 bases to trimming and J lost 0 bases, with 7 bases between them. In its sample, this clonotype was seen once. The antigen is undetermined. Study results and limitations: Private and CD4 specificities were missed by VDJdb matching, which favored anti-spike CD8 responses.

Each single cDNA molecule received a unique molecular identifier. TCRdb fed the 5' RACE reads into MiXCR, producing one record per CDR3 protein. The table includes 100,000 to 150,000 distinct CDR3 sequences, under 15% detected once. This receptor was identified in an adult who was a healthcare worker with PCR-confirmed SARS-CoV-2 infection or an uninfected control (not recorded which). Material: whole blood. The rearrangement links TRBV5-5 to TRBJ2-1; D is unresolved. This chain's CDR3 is CASSLEPGSYNEQFF. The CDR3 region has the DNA TGTGCCAGCAGCTTGGAGCCAGGCTCCTACAATGAGCAGTTCTTC.